One and the same sample provided the 32 T cell receptor beta chains below, sequenced in a study of identical twins. Each CDR3 protein is one row after TCRdb ran MiXCR on the 5' RACE reads. The sample holds some 1,600,000 distinct CDR3 sequences, around 29% seen once. The sequenced sample was cord blood. The receptors were sampled from a newborn girl in good health.

The V gene is TRBV7-9, the J gene TRBJ2-5; weak D call: TRBD2 (5 bases). The CDR3 spans 19 residues. With 6 bases removed from V and 1 base from J, the gap between germline ends came to 27 bases. Germline CDR1 is SEHNR and CDR2 is FQNEAQ (reference sequence). The CDR3 reads CASSNLFLTSSLFQETQYF. DNA for the CDR3: TGTGCCAGCAGTAACTTATTCCTAACTAGTTCCCTGTTCCAAGAGACCCAGTACTTC.

This clonotype has a handful of counts. The chain combines TRBV29-1 with TRBJ2-5; 8 bases are shared with TRBD2. Germline CDR1 and CDR2: SQVTM and ANQGSEA. The CDR3 has 14 amino acids. Trimming cost V 6 bases and J 2 bases; bases outside gene matches: 8. CDR3 loop: CSVVSGRPQETQYF. CDR3 in DNA: TGCAGCGTCGTGAGCGGGAGACCTCAAGAGACCCAGTACTTC.

This rearrangement joins TRBV20-1 to TRBJ2-3; possible D gene TRBD2, 5 bases. Trimming removed 3 bases from V and 2 bases from J, with 9 bases in between. Germline assignment: CDR1 DFQATT and CDR2 SNEGSKA (reference sequence). The CDR3 totals 13 residues. The CDR3 loop is CSARDLFTDTQYF. The CDR3 bases are TGCAGTGCTAGGGACTTATTCACAGATACGCAGTATTTT.

This rearrangement joins TRBV7-8 to TRBJ2-7; 8 bases are shared with TRBD1. J gave up 2 bases and V 2 bases, and 5 bases lay outside the gene matches. This CDR3 region has 15 residues. Germline CDR1 reads SGHVS; CDR2 reads FQNEAQ. The chain's CDR3 is CASSLYQGQAYEQYF. The CDR3 bases are TGTGCCAGCAGCTTATATCAGGGACAGGCCTACGAGCAGTACTTC.

This clonotype is a singleton in its sample. The chain recombines TRBV19 with TRBJ1-2; 10 bases are a match to TRBD1. The CDR3 sequence is 17 residues long. The junction had 10 bases not matched to a gene; V was cut back by 3 bases and J by 3 bases. Germline CDR1 is LNHDA and CDR2 is SQIVND (reference sequence). The CDR3 region is CASSISGTGVVYYGYTF. CDR3 coding DNA: TGTGCCAGTAGTATCTCTGGGACAGGGGTCGTTTACTATGGCTACACCTTC.

Worth noting for this clonotype: The junction does not match germline at one end; this may be a read error. J is TRBJ2-3 and V is TRBV20-1; 7 nucleotides line up with TRBD2. Germline assignment: CDR1 DFQATT and CDR2 SNEGSKA (reference sequence). The CDR3 is made up of 14 amino acids. The CDR3 DNA is TGCAGTGCTAGTACGCAGACTAGCATAGATACGCAGTATTTT. This sequence encodes CSASTQTSIDTQYF.

This chain connects TRBV10-1 to TRBJ2-3; TRBD2 matches at 12 bases. V was clipped by 3 bases and J by 3 bases; unmatched bases: 4. Germline-derived CDR1 and CDR2 are WNHNN and SYGVQD (reference sequence). The CDR3 totals 16 residues. CDR3 DNA: TGCGCCAGCAGTGAACTAGCGGGGGGAAATACAGATACGCAGTATTTT. Its protein is CASSELAGGNTDTQYF.

This clonotype has more than one count but fewer than ten. The chain employs TRBV15 and TRBJ1-5, with a possible D match to TRBD1 (6 bases). The CDR3 contains 14 residues. Germline values: CDR1 LNHNV, CDR2 YYDKDF (reference sequence). Trimming cost V 2 bases and J 6 bases, with 11 bases left between them. CDR3 amino acids: CATSRRQAGQPQHF. CDR3 coding DNA: TGTGCCACCAGCAGAAGACAGGCAGGTCAGCCCCAGCATTTT.

The chain links TRBV20-1 to TRBJ2-1; TRBD2 matches 10 bases. Trimming removed 0 bases from V and 9 bases from J; junction bases left unmatched: 8. The CDR3 loop spans 15 amino acids. Germline CDR1 reads DFQATT; CDR2 reads SNEGSKA (reference sequence). CDR3 protein: CSARDAGTSVFEQFF. In DNA, the CDR3 is TGCAGTGCTAGAGATGCCGGGACTAGCGTTTTTGAGCAGTTCTTC.

This clonotype was counted a few times. CDR3 in DNA: TGTGCCACCAGCAGAGAAGGAGAAACTGAAGCTTTCTTT. Translating it yields CATSREGETEAFF. The chain uses TRBV15 and TRBJ1-1; no definite D call. The V end was cut by 0 bases, the J end by 5 bases, with 7 bases between. CDR3 length: 13 amino acids. The germline V gene has CDR1 LNHNV and CDR2 YYDKDF (reference sequence).

This clonotype was detected a few times. This chain joins TRBV6-5 and TRBJ1-2; TRBD1 matches 7 bases. V was pared by 6 bases and J by 8 bases, with 9 bases of the junction left unmatched. Looked up from germline, CDR1 is MNHEY and CDR2 is SVGAGI. The CDR3 runs to 13 residues. This CDR3 reads CASRPGQRIGYTF. CDR3 coding DNA: TGTGCCAGCAGGCCGGGACAGAGGATAGGCTACACCTTC.

In nucleotides, the CDR3 is TGCAGCGGGGAGTCCCACCCAGATACGCAGTATTTT. Its translation is CSGESHPDTQYF. This chain connects TRBV20-1 to TRBJ2-3, with D perhaps TRBD2 (5 bases). CDR3 length: 12 residues. CDR1 is DFQATT, CDR2 SNEGSKA, per germline (reference sequence).

The genes are TRBV7-2 and TRBJ2-5, with 12 bases that match TRBD2. The germline CDR1 and CDR2 sequences are SGHTA and FQGNSA. Trimming at V came to 1 base and at J to 8 bases, leaving 2 bases not matched to a gene. This CDR3 has 14 amino acids. The CDR3 DNA reads as TGTGCCAGCAGCTTAGAACTAGCGGGAGGCACCCAGTACTTC. This translates into CASSLELAGGTQYF.

This clonotype was seen a handful of times. The J gene is TRBJ1-2, the V gene TRBV28; perhaps TRBD1 as D (5 bases). Germline CDR1 MDHEN, CDR2 SYDVKM. The CDR3 contains 14 residues. V was pared by 7 bases and J by 4 bases, with 16 bases between. CDR3 DNA sequence: TGTGCCAGCATCCTTGACGGGGGGAGCTATGGCTACACCTTC. It is translated as CASILDGGSYGYTF.

This chain connects TRBV18 to TRBJ1-2; D gene ambiguous. CDR3 length: 13 residues. Germline V gene lookup returns CDR1 KGHSH and CDR2 LQKENI. Trimming stripped 2 bases from V and 3 bases from J, with 7 bases between. The DNA of the CDR3 is TGTGCCAGCTCACCATCAAGGGACTATGGCTACACCTTC. This gives the protein CASSPSRDYGYTF.

The chain employs TRBV6-4 and TRBJ2-3; 10 bases align to TRBD1. V shed 6 bases and J 1 base; nucleotides not matched to a gene: 7. This CDR3 has 16 amino acids. Germline CDR1 and CDR2: MRHNA and SNTAGT. The CDR3 spells CASRPSGQGGTDTQYF. The CDR3 nucleotides read TGTGCCAGCAGGCCGTCCGGACAGGGGGGCACAGATACGCAGTATTTT.

This clonotype occurred a few times. The rearrangement joins TRBV12-3 or TRBV12-4 to TRBJ1-4, with a tentative D call TRBD1 (5 bases). The ends were cut back, 8 bases at V and 4 bases at J, with 17 bases in the middle. This CDR3 has 15 residues. CDR3 loop: CASQRLGTDNEKLFF. The CDR3 nucleotides read TGTGCCAGCCAACGCCTCGGGACGGATAATGAAAAACTGTTTTTT.

In this sample, this clonotype turned up a few times. This sequence joins TRBV7-2 and TRBJ2-1; 11 bases line up with TRBD2. V lost 0 bases to trimming and J lost 5 bases; unmatched junction nucleotides: 3. This CDR3 spans 16 amino acids. CDR1 is SGHTA, CDR2 FQGNSA, per germline. The CDR3 coding sequence is TGTGCCAGCAGCTTAGCGACTAGCGGGACCCACAATGAGCAGTTCTTC. Its translation: CASSLATSGTHNEQFF.

The table lists this clonotype with a few counts. The chain is built from TRBV28 and TRBJ1-5; D is unresolved. V lost 6 bases and J 9 bases, leaving 18 bases between the germline ends. The CDR3 has 14 amino acids. Germline CDR1 reads MDHEN; CDR2 reads SYDVKM. The CDR3 region is CASSPNTVNGPQHF. The CDR3 DNA reads TGTGCCAGCAGCCCTAACACGGTTAACGGGCCCCAGCATTTT. Variable domain in full (rest from reference TRBV28 and TRBJ1-5): DVKVTQSSRYLVKRTGEKVFLECVQDMDHENMFWYRQDPGLGLRLIYFSYDVKMKEKGDIPEGYSVSREKKERFSLILESASTNQTSMYLCASSPNTVNGPQHFGDGTRLSIL.

This clonotype was recorded a few times. The chain recombines TRBV12-3 or TRBV12-4 with TRBJ1-5, with D unclear. This CDR3 is 14 amino acids long. V was cut by 6 bases and J by 5 bases, with 14 bases left in between. Here the CDR3 reads CASRPGSAYQPQHF. Here the CDR3 DNA reads TGTGCCAGCAGGCCGGGTAGTGCCTATCAGCCCCAGCATTTT.

This chain connects TRBV6-1 to TRBJ2-1; 11 nucleotides agree with TRBD2. The DNA end is a closer match to TRBJ2-7, so the J assignment may be wrong. The CDR3 consists of 17 residues. Germline assignment: CDR1 MNHNS and CDR2 SASEGT. DNA for the CDR3: TGTGCCAGCAGGGCTAGCGGGAGGATAGGCTCCTACAATGAGCAGTACTTC. It yields the protein CASRASGRIGSYNEQYF.

The rearrangement links TRBV12-3 or TRBV12-4 to TRBJ1-2; 7 bases are a match to TRBD1. This CDR3 region has 20 residues. V lost 7 bases and J lost 0; bases outside the gene matches: 23. This CDR3 reads CASTPWPTSTGEGANYGYTF. In DNA, the CDR3 is TGTGCCAGCACCCCTTGGCCTACTTCAACAGGGGAGGGAGCTAACTATGGCTACACCTTC.

This clonotype came up a few times. The J gene is TRBJ2-1, the V gene TRBV11-2, with D possibly called TRBD1 or TRBD2 (6 bases each). The germline gives CDR1 SGHAT, CDR2 FQNNGV. V lost 5 bases, J lost 8 bases, and 16 bases lay in between. The CDR3 contains 14 residues. In DNA, the CDR3 is TGTGCCAGCAGCCTGGGGACTGGGGGGCATGAGCAGTTCTTC. Protein product: CASSLGTGGHEQFF.

The chain recombines TRBV20-1 with TRBJ2-7; a possible D gene is TRBD2 (7 bases). CDR1 and CDR2 (germline): DFQATT, SNEGSKA (reference sequence). Trimming took off 3 bases at V and 7 bases at J, with 25 bases between the two ends. This CDR3 contains 16 residues. CDR3 amino acids: CSASRIGGPSYNEQYF. The CDR3 DNA reads TGCAGTGCTAGCCGAATCGGGGGGCCCTCCTACAATGAGCAGTACTTC.

The rearrangement joins TRBV7-9 to TRBJ2-4; D tentatively fits TRBD1 or TRBD2 (5 bases each). Germline V gene lookup returns CDR1 SEHNR and CDR2 FQNEAQ (reference sequence). The ends were cut back, 3 bases at V and 0 bases at J, with 15 bases in the middle. This CDR3 comprises 17 residues. CDR3 loop: CASSLRGTDLAKNIQYF. The CDR3 DNA is TGTGCCAGCAGCTTGAGGGGAACAGACCTAGCCAAAAACATTCAGTACTTC. Full variable domain (missing parts from reference TRBV7-9 and TRBJ2-4): DTGVSQNPRHKITKRGQNVTFRCDPISEHNRLYWYRQTLGQGPEFLTYFQNEAQLEKSRLLSDRFSAERPKGSFSTLEIQRTEQGDSAMYLCASSLRGTDLAKNIQYFGAGTRLSVL.

This clonotype was seen only once. The genes are TRBV12-3 or TRBV12-4 and TRBJ1-2; D perhaps matches TRBD1 (5 bases). This CDR3 has 15 residues. Trimming took off 3 bases at V and 5 bases at J, with 16 bases between the two ends. CDR3 nucleotides: TGTGCCAGCAGTTTTTTTGGACAAGCCCTATATGGCTACACCTTC. It encodes CASSFFGQALYGYTF.

This clonotype was detected many times. The genes are TRBV14 and TRBJ1-2; weak D call: TRBD1 (6 bases). CDR3 length equals 12 residues. Germline lookup yields CDR1 SGHDN and CDR2 FVKESK. Trimming cost V 6 bases and J 8 bases, with 13 bases left between them. CDR3 nucleotides: TGTGCCAGCAGTCCCCAAGGGGGAGGCTACACCTTC. Amino acid sequence: CASSPQGGGYTF.

The genes are TRBV7-2 and TRBJ2-1; D uncertain. V was pared by 5 bases and J by 6 bases, with 14 bases between. CDR1 SGHTA and CDR2 FQGNSA come from the germline V gene. The length of the CDR3 is 14 residues. The CDR3 DNA reads TGTGCCAGCAGCCCACGCTCAGCGTTCAATGAGCAGTTCTTC. Translated: CASSPRSAFNEQFF.

This sequence joins TRBV5-5 and TRBJ2-2; possibly TRBD1 or TRBD2 for D (5 bases each). CDR3 length equals 14 residues. Trimming shortened V by 4 bases and J by 3 bases, and 10 bases separated the two germline ends. CDR1 SGHKS and CDR2 YYEKEE come from the germline V gene (reference sequence). The CDR3 DNA reads as TGTGCCAGCAGCCTGACAGCGGACACCGGGGAGCTGTTTTTT. It encodes CASSLTADTGELFF.

This clonotype was detected many times. The chain uses TRBV7-2 and TRBJ2-3; no clear D gene. Trimming left V 7 bases short and J 2 bases short, with 10 bases between. Germline V CDR1 and CDR2: SGHTA, FQGNSA. CDR3 length: 13 amino acids. As DNA, the CDR3 is TGTGCCAGCATCGAGATTTTCACAGATACGCAGTATTTT. Its protein is CASIEIFTDTQYF.

This clonotype was detected only a few times. The chain employs TRBV29-1 and TRBJ1-2, with 11 bases identical to TRBD1. Losses at the gene ends were 7 bases for V and 7 bases for J; bases not matched to a gene: 2. Germline CDR1 is SQVTM and CDR2 is ANQGSEA. The CDR3 contains 11 residues. CDR3 coding DNA: TGCAGCGGCGGACAGGGGGCTGGCTACACCTTC. This gives the protein CSGGQGAGYTF.

This chain joins TRBV9 and TRBJ2-3; 7 bases fit TRBD2. J gave up 2 bases and V 2 bases, and 11 bases lay outside the gene matches. The CDR3 totals 17 residues. The germline CDR1 and CDR2 sequences are SGDLS and YYNGEE. The CDR3 protein is CASSVPVQRDLTDTQYF. CDR3 coding DNA: TGTGCCAGCAGCGTTCCTGTCCAGCGGGACCTCACAGATACGCAGTATTTT.